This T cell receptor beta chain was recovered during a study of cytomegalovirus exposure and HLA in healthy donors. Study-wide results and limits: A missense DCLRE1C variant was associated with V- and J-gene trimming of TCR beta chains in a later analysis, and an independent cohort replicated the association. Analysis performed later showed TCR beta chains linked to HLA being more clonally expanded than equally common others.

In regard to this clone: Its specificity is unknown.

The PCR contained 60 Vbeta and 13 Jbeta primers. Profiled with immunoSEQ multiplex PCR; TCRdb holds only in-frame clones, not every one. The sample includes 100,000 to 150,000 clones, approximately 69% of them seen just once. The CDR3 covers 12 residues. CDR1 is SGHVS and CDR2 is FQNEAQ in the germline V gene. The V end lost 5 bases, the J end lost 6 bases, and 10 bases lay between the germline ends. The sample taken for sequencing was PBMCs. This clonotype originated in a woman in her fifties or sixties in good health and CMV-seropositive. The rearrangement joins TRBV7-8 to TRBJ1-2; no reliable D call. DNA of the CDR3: TGTGCCAGCAGCGGTAGGAGGGATGGCTACACCTTC. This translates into CASSGRRDGYTF.